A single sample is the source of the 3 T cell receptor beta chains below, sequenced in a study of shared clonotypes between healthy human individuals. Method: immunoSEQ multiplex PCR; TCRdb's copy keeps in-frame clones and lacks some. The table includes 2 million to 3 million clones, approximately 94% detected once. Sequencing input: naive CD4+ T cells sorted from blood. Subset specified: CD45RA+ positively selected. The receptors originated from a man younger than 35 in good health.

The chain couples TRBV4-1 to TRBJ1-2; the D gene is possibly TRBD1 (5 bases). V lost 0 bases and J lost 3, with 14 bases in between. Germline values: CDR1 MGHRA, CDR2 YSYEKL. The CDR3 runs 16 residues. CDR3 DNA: TGCGCCAGCAGCCAAGATTCCGGGGCTAGGGACTATGGCTACACCTTC. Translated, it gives CASSQDSGARDYGYTF.

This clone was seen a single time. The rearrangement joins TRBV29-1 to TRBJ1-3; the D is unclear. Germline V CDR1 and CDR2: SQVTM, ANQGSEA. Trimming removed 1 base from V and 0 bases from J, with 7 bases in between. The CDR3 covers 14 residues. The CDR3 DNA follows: TGCAGCGTTGAAGGCGACGACTCTGGAAACACCATATATTTT. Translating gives CSVEGDDSGNTIYF.

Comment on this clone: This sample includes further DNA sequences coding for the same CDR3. The CDR3 region has the DNA TGCGCCAGCAGCTTGGCGGGGAACACCGGGGAGCTGTTTTTT. Translation gives CASSLAGNTGELFF. The V gene is TRBV5-1, the J gene TRBJ2-2; D ambiguous. The germline V gene has CDR1 SGHRS and CDR2 YFSETQ. The length of the CDR3 is 14 residues. The V gene lost 0 bases and the J gene lost 1 base, with 4 bases spanning the gap.